This T cell receptor beta chain was documented in a study of response to subunit inactivated influenza vaccine. Whole-study results and caveats: It was suggested by the authors that few new T cells are recruited by each seasonal influenza vaccination.

TCRdb re-called the RT-PCR reads with MiXCR, one entry per CDR3 protein. This sample has more than 550,000 distinct CDR3 sequences, with 12% found just once. CDR1 and CDR2 from the germline V gene are SGHRS and YFSETQ. Trimming removed 6 bases from V and 5 bases from J, with 13 bases in between. CDR3 length: 13 amino acids. About this clonotype itself: The antigen is not known.

The rearrangement uses TRBV5-1 and TRBJ2-3, with a possible D match to TRBD1 (5 bases). This material consisted of PBMCs from blood, taken on the day of vaccination. The source of this sequence is a man over 45 who received an inactivated influenza vaccine. The CDR3 DNA reads as TGCGCCAGCACGCTATCCAGGGAAGATACGCAGTATTTT. Encoded protein: CASTLSREDTQYF.